Sequencing of this T cell receptor (beta chain) was carried out in a study of technical replicates of blood from several donors (dated by TCRdb to between 2016 and 2019). Receptor libraries were prepared by the immunoSEQ multiplex PCR assay. TCRdb's version of the immuneACCESS table is confined to in-frame rearrangements and falls short of the full clone set. An unresolved V gene accounts for under half of the shortfall where checked; the remainder is of unknown origin. In all, the sample holds tens of thousands of clones, and approximately 89% of those were seen once. The ten largest clones represent 0.41% of the sample. As to this clone: This clone's antigen is unknown. The sample holds no much larger clone one base away, and base qualities are not on file.

The cysteine opens and the phenylalanine closes a CDR3 of 12 amino acids. Just CDR3 DNA is preserved here, 36 bases in frame from base 1. Trimming at the junction amounts to 5 bases on V and 7 bases on J, and the germline ends lie 8 bases apart. CDR1 is given as MDHEN and CDR2 as SYDVKM, both from the germline V gene. The V gene is TRBV28 and the J gene is TRBJ1-4, with the identity of the D gene unclear. This clonotype originated in a human donor in good health. Sequencing was performed on T cells isolated from PBMCs. The CDR3 in this case is CASSIGVEKLFF. The DNA reads as follows: TGTGCCAGCAGTATCGGGGTTGAAAAACTGTTTTTT.